The 7 T cell receptor beta chains reported below all come from one sample, sequenced in a study of identifying expanded T cells in peripheral blood. Profiling relied on immunoSEQ multiplex PCR, and the TCRdb table lists in-frame clones only, not all of them. The table has around 90,000 clones, approximately 89% seen once. Sequencing was performed on blood. These receptors came from a person aged 18 to 75 in good health.

The chain uses TRBV7-2 and TRBJ2-1, with 10 bases aligning to TRBD2. V shed 1 base, J shed 8 bases, and the junction held 11 bases outside the gene matches. This CDR3 is 17 amino acids long. Germline V gene lookup returns CDR1 SGHTA and CDR2 FQGNSA. In DNA, the CDR3 is TGTGCCAGCAGCTTAGACCGGTCTAGCGGGGGTAATCATGAGCAGTTCTTC. It translates to CASSLDRSSGGNHEQFF.

The genes are TRBV5-1 and TRBJ2-1, with TRBD2 as a possible D gene (5 bases). The V and J ends lost 4 bases and 1 base respectively, with 15 bases between them. The CDR3 loop spans 16 amino acids. Germline loops: CDR1 SGHRS, CDR2 YFSETQ. The CDR3 bases are TGCGCCAGCAGCACCATTAGCGACTTTTCCTACAATGAGCAGTTCTTC. It codes for CASSTISDFSYNEQFF.

The chain recombines TRBV5-1 with TRBJ2-1, with 8 nucleotides matching TRBD1. Losses at the gene ends were 1 base for V and 7 bases for J; bases not matched to a gene: 4. Per the germline V gene, CDR1 is SGHRS and CDR2 is YFSETQ. This CDR3 region has 14 residues. CDR3 residues: CASSLSGGKNEQFF. In DNA form, the CDR3 reads TGCGCCAGCAGCTTGTCAGGGGGCAAAAATGAGCAGTTCTTC.

V gene TRBV7-2 combines with J gene TRBJ2-7, with a weak D call TRBD2 (6 bases). V lost 5 bases and J lost 6, with 23 bases in between. Germline V gives CDR1 SGHTA, CDR2 FQGNSA. This CDR3 is 16 amino acids long. Here the CDR3 reads CASSLVVAGTPGEQYF. As DNA, the CDR3 is TGTGCCAGCAGCCTCGTGGTGGCGGGAACCCCTGGCGAGCAGTACTTC.

This chain links TRBV6-1 with TRBJ2-3; tentative D call: TRBD2 (5 bases). The CDR3 covers 14 residues. CDR1 MNHNS and CDR2 SASEGT come from the germline V gene. Between the trimmed V and J ends, which lost 7 bases and 0 bases, there was a span of 11 bases. CDR3 residues: CASTGGPSTDTQYF. The DNA of the CDR3 is TGTGCCAGCACCGGCGGGCCTAGCACAGATACGCAGTATTTT.

This chain connects TRBV12-5 to TRBJ2-2; the match to TRBD1 covers 7 bases. Losses at the gene ends were 1 base for V and 1 base for J; bases not matched to a gene: 6. This CDR3 has 17 amino acids. CDR1 is LGHNT and CDR2 is FRNRAP in the germline V gene. CDR3 residues: CASGLAAGTENTGELFF. In nucleotides, the CDR3 is TGTGCTAGTGGTTTGGCTGCCGGGACAGAGAACACCGGGGAGCTGTTTTTT. Drawing the rest from reference TRBV12-5 and TRBJ2-2, the complete variable domain is DARVTQTPRHKVTEMGQEVTMRCQPILGHNTVFWYRQTMMQGLELLAYFRNRAPLDDSGMPKDRFSAEMPDATLATLKIQPSEPRDSAVYFCASGLAAGTENTGELFFGEGSRLTVL.

The chain combines TRBV14 with TRBJ2-3, with 10 bases lining up with TRBD2. The CDR3 covers 18 residues. Germline loops: CDR1 SGHDN, CDR2 FVKESK. Trimming at V came to 0 bases and at J to 3 bases, leaving 9 bases not matched to a gene. The CDR3 region has the DNA TGTGCCAGCAGCCAAGATTACCCTCTAGCGGGAGAAACAGATACGCAGTATTTT. Translated, it gives CASSQDYPLAGETDTQYF.